A single sample gave rise to the 19 T cell receptor beta chains below, sequenced in a study of cytomegalovirus exposure and HLA in healthy donors. The primer mix had 60 Vbeta and 13 Jbeta primers. Here immunoSEQ multiplex PCR was the method, and the copy in TCRdb shows in-frame clones only, minus some. Here the sample spans roughly 150,000 clones, approximately 83% being singletons. The sample consisted of PBMCs. These receptor sequences come from a male donor in good health and CMV-seronegative.

This sequence joins TRBV27 and TRBJ2-5; TRBD1 aligns across 7 bases. V was pared by 10 bases and J by 6 bases, with 5 bases of the junction left unmatched. Per the germline V gene, CDR1 is MNHEY and CDR2 is SMNVEV (reference sequence). CDR3 length: 11 amino acids. The CDR3 DNA is TGTGCCAACCGACAGGGAAAGACCCAGTACTTC. Protein: CANRQGKTQYF.

V is TRBV7-9 and J is TRBJ2-1; D may be TRBD2 (6 bases). The CDR3 has 14 residues. CDR1 and CDR2 (germline): SEHNR, FQNEAQ (reference sequence). The germline V and J ends were trimmed by 1 base and 4 bases, with 8 bases remaining between them. In DNA form, the CDR3 reads TGTGCCAGCAGCTTAGTCGGGACTTACAATGAGCAGTTCTTC. Translated: CASSLVGTYNEQFF. The entire variable domain, with the rest obtained from reference TRBV7-9 and TRBJ2-1, is as follows: DTGVSQNPRHKITKRGQNVTFRCDPISEHNRLYWYRQTLGQGPEFLTYFQNEAQLEKSRLLSDRFSAERPKGSFSTLEIQRTEQGDSAMYLCASSLVGTYNEQFFGPGTRLTVL.

The genes are TRBV7-9 and TRBJ2-7, with no clear D. Germline CDR1 SEHNR, CDR2 FQNEAQ (reference sequence). The CDR3 is 14 amino acids. The germline V and J ends were trimmed by 6 bases and 0 bases, with 12 bases remaining between them. CDR3 region: CASSFQANSYEQYF. As DNA, the CDR3 is TGTGCCAGCAGTTTCCAAGCAAACTCCTACGAGCAGTACTTC.

The chain has TRBV6-5 and TRBJ2-5; the D gene is possibly TRBD1 (6 bases). CDR1 and CDR2 (germline): MNHEY, SVGAGI. The CDR3 length is 13 residues. CDR3 DNA: TGTGACAAAAGAAGGACAGTCAAGGAGACCCAGTACTTC. Its translation is CDKRRTVKETQYF.

This chain links TRBV10-3 with TRBJ2-7, with D perhaps matching TRBD2 (6 bases). The CDR3 covers 13 residues. V was cut by 10 bases and J by 0 bases, with 13 bases left in between. From germline, CDR1 is ENHRY and CDR2 SYGVKD. The CDR3 loop is CATRRDFSYEQYF. DNA for the CDR3: TGTGCCACACGAAGGGACTTCTCCTACGAGCAGTACTTC.

The rearrangement links TRBV30 to TRBJ1-4; D is undetermined. The V end was cut by 4 bases, the J end by 10 bases, with 13 bases between. The germline V gene has CDR1 GTSNPN and CDR2 SVGIG (reference sequence). The CDR3 covers 12 residues. The CDR3 protein is CAWIGPAGKLFF. The CDR3 DNA is TGTGCCTGGATCGGCCCCGCGGGAAAACTGTTTTTT.

This clone was picked up a small number of times. The chain employs TRBV27 and TRBJ2-3; possible D gene TRBD2, 6 bases. The V end was cut by 7 bases, the J end by 5 bases, with 28 bases between. The CDR3 is 18 residues long. CDR1 MNHEY and CDR2 SMNVEV come from the germline V gene (reference sequence). CDR3: CASNLHGGGRYKGDTQYF. CDR3 nucleotide sequence: TGTGCCAGCAACCTTCATGGTGGAGGGCGGTATAAAGGAGATACGCAGTATTTT.

V and J are TRBV27 and TRBJ2-3; TRBD2 matches at 8 bases. The CDR3 sequence is 14 residues long. The germline CDR1 and CDR2 sequences are MNHEY and SMNVEV (reference sequence). V shed 6 bases, J shed 4 bases, and the junction held 6 bases outside the gene matches. The CDR3 region is CASRGSGISDTQYF. CDR3 in DNA: TGTGCCAGCAGGGGTAGCGGGATCTCAGATACGCAGTATTTT.

V is TRBV28 and J is TRBJ1-2; D remains unclear. Germline V lookup: CDR1 MDHEN, CDR2 SYDVKM. The V end was cut by 2 bases, the J end by 0 bases, with 4 bases between. The CDR3 is made up of 13 amino acids. CDR3 loop: CASSLTANYGYTF. The CDR3 DNA is TGTGCCAGCAGTTTAACAGCTAACTATGGCTACACCTTC.

The CDR3: CASSLRTAGANVLTF. Here the CDR3 DNA reads TGTGCCAGCAGTCTACGGACAGCTGGGGCCAACGTCCTGACTTTC. The rearrangement joins TRBV2 to TRBJ2-6, with a possible D match to TRBD1 (6 bases). Germline-derived CDR1 and CDR2 are SNHLY and FYNNEI. There are 15 residues in the CDR3. Trimming pared 5 bases from V and 2 bases from J, leaving 10 bases between.

The rearrangement links TRBV14 to TRBJ2-1; 10 nucleotides align to TRBD2. Trimming took 0 bases from V and 0 from J; bases not matched to a gene: 5. Germline V gene data show CDR1 as SGHDN and CDR2 as FVKESK. The CDR3 runs to 18 residues. The CDR3 loop is CASSQDRSSGGSYNEQFF. The CDR3 DNA reads TGTGCCAGCAGCCAAGATCGGTCTAGCGGGGGCTCCTACAATGAGCAGTTCTTC. The full variable domain, rest sourced from reference TRBV14 and TRBJ2-1, is EAGVTQFPSHSVIEKGQTVTLRCDPISGHDNLYWYRRVMGKEIKFLLHFVKESKQDESGMPNNRFLAERTGGTYSTLKVQPAELEDSGVYFCASSQDRSSGGSYNEQFFGPGTRLTVL.

V and J are TRBV6-5 and TRBJ1-2, with D possibly being TRBD1 (6 bases). Per germline, CDR1 MNHEY and CDR2 SVGAGI. V lost 5 bases, J lost 5 bases, and 15 bases lay in between. The CDR3 covers 14 residues. CDR3 in DNA: TGTGCCAGCAGTCCCGAGGGGGGGGTATATGGCTACACCTTC. Protein product: CASSPEGGVYGYTF.

This clone was found once. CDR3 amino acids: CASSHQSRTSGYEQYF. The CDR3 DNA is TGTGCCAGCAGTCACCAGAGCCGGACTAGCGGCTACGAGCAGTACTTC. The chain links TRBV27 to TRBJ2-7, with TRBD2 matching over 10 bases. Germline V gives CDR1 MNHEY, CDR2 SMNVEV (reference sequence). V lost 5 bases to trimming and J lost 3 bases; unmatched junction nucleotides: 10. CDR3 length: 16 residues.

J is TRBJ1-1 and V is TRBV5-1; 9 bases are shared with TRBD1. Looked up from germline, CDR1 is SGHRS and CDR2 is YFSETQ. This CDR3 spans 14 amino acids. V shed 3 bases, J shed 1 base, and the junction held 1 base outside the gene matches. CDR3 sequence: CASSWTGENTEAFF. The CDR3 DNA reads as TGCGCCAGCAGCTGGACAGGGGAGAACACTGAAGCTTTCTTT. Full variable domain (outside the CDR3, taken from reference TRBV5-1 and TRBJ1-1): KAGVTQTPRYLIKTRGQQVTLSCSPISGHRSVSWYQQTPGQGLQFLFEYFSETQRNKGNFPGRFSGRQFSNSRSEMNVSTLELGDSALYLCASSWTGENTEAFFGQGTRLTVV.

J is TRBJ2-7 and V is TRBV2; D might be TRBD1 (5 bases). CDR1 and CDR2 from the germline V gene are SNHLY and FYNNEI. This CDR3 comprises 11 residues. V was cut by 6 bases and J by 5 bases, with 8 bases left in between. The CDR3 here is CASRGQHEQYF. The CDR3, as DNA: TGTGCCAGCAGGGGGCAACACGAGCAGTACTTC.

This chain uses TRBV4-2 with TRBJ2-3, with 8 nucleotides matching TRBD2. Unmatched junction bases numbered 9, after V lost 0 bases and J lost 4 bases. The V gene's germline CDR1 is LGHNA and CDR2 YNFKEQ. The CDR3 is made up of 17 amino acids. The CDR3 loop is CASSQDGSGGEADTQYF. In nucleotides, the CDR3 is TGTGCCAGCAGCCAAGATGGTTCCGGGGGGGAGGCAGATACGCAGTATTTT.

Remarks on this clone: A read error may produce the germline difference seen at one junction end. V is TRBV23-1 and J is TRBJ2-3, with TRBD1 identical over 7 bases. TRBV23-1 is designated an ORF whose function remains uncertain. The CDR3 runs to 15 residues. CDR3 sequence reads: CASSHRRGRTDAQYF. Written as DNA, the CDR3 is TGCGCCAGCAGTCATCGAAGGGGGCGTACAGATGCGCAGTATTTT.

This sequence joins TRBV9 and TRBJ2-5; TRBD1 aligns across 7 bases. The last part of the DNA fits TRBJ2-7 better; the J call may be wrong. The CDR3 has 14 residues. Germline V lookup: CDR1 SGDLS, CDR2 YYNGEE. The CDR3: CASSPRQGGHEQYF. The CDR3 region has the DNA TGTGCCAGCAGCCCCAGACAGGGTGGGCACGAGCAGTACTTC.

This chain joins TRBV7-9 and TRBJ1-1, with 8 positions matching TRBD1. Germline trimming cut 6 bases from V and 4 bases from J; bases unmatched to any gene: 4. Germline CDR1 is SEHNR and CDR2 is FQNEAQ (reference sequence). The CDR3 length is 13 residues. CDR3 sequence reads: CASSVTGVTEAFF. The CDR3 region has the DNA TGTGCCAGCAGTGTGACAGGGGTCACTGAAGCTTTCTTT.